The 2 T cell receptor beta chains given below trace back to one sample, sequenced in a study of cytomegalovirus exposure and HLA in healthy donors (dated by TCRdb to 2015 to 2018). The receptor library was made with the immunoSEQ multiplex PCR assay. A mixture of 60 forward primers for TCR Vbeta segments and 13 reverse primers for TCR Jbeta segments was used in the multiplex PCR. TCRdb holds this immuneACCESS table with in-frame rearrangements only. Some clones are missing; in checked studies, unresolved V genes explain under half, and the rest has no known cause. This sample gives about 160,000 clones in total; around 79% of them show up just once. The ten biggest clones cover approximately 3.1% of the sample. The sequencing sample was made of PBMCs. Receptor source: a woman in her thirties or forties in good health and CMV-seronegative.

The chain couples TRBV10-1 to TRBJ1-2, with 7 nucleotides matching TRBD1. Trimming removed 6 bases from V and 4 bases from J; junction bases left unmatched: 5. Germline-derived CDR1 and CDR2 are WNHNN and SYGVQD (reference sequence). The CDR3 length is 13 residues. In nucleotides, the CDR3 is TGCGCCAGCAGCCCAGGACAGGCCTATGGCTACACCTTC. Its protein is CASSPGQAYGYTF.

This clone is a singleton in its sample. The rearrangement joins TRBV6-4 to TRBJ1-4; the D gene is possibly TRBD1 (6 bases). Trimming took 4 bases from V and 5 from J, leaving 14 bases between them. The CDR3 runs to 15 residues. Germline V gives CDR1 MRHNA, CDR2 SNTAGT. As DNA, the CDR3 is TGTGCCAGCAGTGCAACAGGGACCACCAATGAAAAACTGTTTTTT. This gives the protein CASSATGTTNEKLFF.